This T cell receptor (beta chain) was recorded in a study of long-term antiretroviral therapy in people with HIV. This CDR3 spans 14 amino acids. The germline V gene has CDR1 LGHNA and CDR2 YNFKEQ. V was shortened by 4 bases and J by 7 bases, with 16 bases between the two germline ends. Sequencing used immunoSEQ v3.0 at survey level. Sequencing targeted roughly 40,000-50,000 T-cell genomes per sample. Produced via immunoSEQ multiplex PCR; TCRdb's table is partial and in-frame only. Of tens of thousands of clones detected, approximately 87% appear once; the ten largest clones hold about 3.5%. Here the sequenced sample was unsorted PBMCs, taken 2.6 years after starting antiretroviral therapy. This chain uses TRBV4-2 with TRBJ1-1, with D unresolved. The receptor was isolated from a woman in her fifties or sixties with HIV. The CDR3 spells CASSPQVDGSEAFF. CDR3 coding DNA: TGTGCCAGCAGCCCGCAAGTCGACGGGAGTGAAGCTTTCTTT.